Listed below are T cell receptor beta chains from one sample, sequenced in a study of shared clonotypes between healthy human individuals. Libraries were prepared by immunoSEQ multiplex PCR; TCRdb keeps only in-frame clonotypes and omits some of them. The table records about 2.4 million clones, about 92% of them present only once. Sequencing was done on a sample of naive CD4+ T cells sorted from blood. These receptors were taken from a young man in good health. The CDR3 runs from the conserved cysteine through the conserved F or W. A D gene is named only where the DNA matches it firmly. Clone size is given for some rows only: seen once, a few or many times, or a class if the clone is expanded.

-,-,TRBJ2-5,TRBV21-1,CASSNWGTQYF,TGTGCCAGCAGCAATTGGGGGACCCAGTACTTC
-,-,TRBJ2-2,TRBV2,CASSEQGGTGELFF,TGTGCCAGCAGTGAGCAGGGCGGCACCGGGGAGCTGTTTTTT
TRBD2,-,TRBJ2-3,TRBV29-1,CSVGASGSDTQYF,TGCAGCGTTGGAGCTAGCGGTTCAGATACGCAGTATTTT
-,-,TRBJ2-1,TRBV11-2,CASSTKVYEQFF,TGTGCCAGCAGCACAAAGGTCTATGAGCAGTTCTTC
-,-,TRBJ2-7,TRBV2,CASSASTYEQYF,TGTGCCAGCAGCGCTTCAACCTACGAGCAGTACTTC
-,-,TRBJ2-7,TRBV6-1,CASSEALQSSYEQYF,TGTGCCAGCAGTGAAGCGCTACAGAGCTCCTACGAGCAGTACTTC
-,-,TRBJ2-6,TRBV7-2,CASSPQAGANVLTF,TGTGCCAGCAGCCCGCAAGCTGGGGCCAACGTCCTGACTTTC
TRBD1,-,TRBJ1-2,TRBV2,CASSEGQGFSVDYGYTF,TGTGCCAGCAGTGAGGGACAGGGGTTTAGTGTAGACTATGGCTACACCTTC
-,-,TRBJ2-2,TRBV28,CASNPRGASGGELFF,TGTGCCAGCAACCCCCGAGGGGCAAGTGGCGGGGAGCTGTTTTTT
TRBD2,-,TRBJ2-1,TRBV20-1,CSAWTRNEQFF,TGCAGTGCTTGGACTAGAAATGAGCAGTTCTTC
-,-,TRBJ2-5,TRBV2,CASSDGLSGQETQYF,TGTGCCAGCAGTGACGGACTAAGCGGGCAAGAGACCCAGTACTTC
-,-,TRBJ1-4,TRBV30,CAWSPGSKDEKLFF,TGTGCCTGGAGTCCGGGGAGCAAGGATGAAAAACTGTTTTTT
-,-,TRBJ2-1,TRBV5-4,CASSFGNNEQFF,TGTGCCAGCAGCTTCGGTAACAATGAGCAGTTCTTC
TRBD1,once,TRBJ1-2,TRBV10-2,CASGNAGGRNYGYTF,TGCGCCAGCGGGAACGCAGGGGGCCGGAACTATGGCTACACCTTC
-,-,TRBJ2-5,TRBV7-2,CASSPSFGVETQYF,TGTGCCAGCAGCCCCTCCTTCGGGGTGGAGACCCAGTACTTC
-,-,TRBJ2-5,TRBV5-1,CASSSEGSKETQYF,TGCGCCAGCAGCTCGGAGGGCAGTAAAGAGACCCAGTACTTC
TRBD1,-,TRBJ1-1,TRBV7-9,CARGQGGAEAFF,TGTGCCAGAGGACAGGGGGGCGCTGAAGCTTTCTTT
TRBD2,-,TRBJ2-1,TRBV18,CASSGTTSYNEQFF,TGTGCCAGCTCAGGGACTACCTCCTACAATGAGCAGTTCTTC
TRBD2,-,TRBJ2-7,TRBV18,CASSPSGTSGYEQYF,TGTGCCAGCTCACCATCCGGGACTAGCGGGTACGAGCAGTACTTC
TRBD2,-,TRBJ2-7,TRBV5-3,CARRLRSSGNSYEQYF,TGTGCCAGAAGATTGAGGTCTAGCGGAAACTCCTACGAGCAGTACTTC
-,once,TRBJ1-2,TRBV7-2,CASNTYSGSGYTF,TGTGCCAGCAATACGTATTCGGGGAGCGGCTACACCTTC
TRBD1,-,TRBJ1-4,TRBV27,CASSLGQLNEKLFF,TGTGCCAGCAGCTTGGGACAGCTTAATGAAAAACTGTTTTTT
-,-,TRBJ2-5,TRBV4-1,CASSRYTGETQYF,TGCGCCAGCAGCCGATACACGGGCGAGACCCAGTACTTC
TRBD1,few,TRBJ1-6,TRBV6-5,CASSSNGQGLRMPLHF,TGTGCCAGCAGTTCAAACGGACAGGGTTTAAGGATGCCCCTCCACTTT
TRBD1,-,TRBJ2-1,TRBV5-6,CASSPLDRGNVNEQFF,TGTGCCAGCAGCCCCCTGGACAGGGGGAACGTAAATGAGCAGTTCTTC
-,-,TRBJ2-1,TRBV5-1,CASSLVDEQFF,TGCGCCAGCAGCTTGGTCGATGAGCAGTTCTTC
TRBD1,once,TRBJ2-7,TRBV5-1,CASSQGDIAYEQYF,TGCGCCAGCAGCCAGGGGGACATCGCCTACGAGCAGTACTTC
-,-,TRBJ1-4,TRBV18,CASSQNGGPNEKLFF,TGTGCCAGCTCACAAAACGGGGGGCCTAATGAAAAACTGTTTTTT
-,-,TRBJ1-4,TRBV7-9,CASSLEKKGGNEKLFF,TGTGCCAGCAGCTTAGAGAAGAAAGGGGGAAACGAAAAACTGTTTTTT
TRBD2,once,TRBJ2-1,TRBV30,CAWTWIAGIPRKTYNEQFF,TGTGCCTGGACCTGGATAGCGGGTATTCCCCGAAAGACTTACAATGAGCAGTTCTTC
-,once,TRBJ1-2,TRBV28,CASSLSAPPYGYTF,TGTGCCAGCAGTTTATCGGCGCCGCCCTATGGCTACACCTTC
-,-,TRBJ2-3,TRBV25-1,CASSEGWTDPTQYF,TGTGCCAGCAGTGAAGGTTGGACAGATCCTACGCAGTATTTT
-,-,TRBJ1-6,TRBV6-1,CASQGAEYNSPLHF,TGTGCCAGTCAGGGTGCGGAATATAATTCACCCCTCCACTTT
TRBD1,-,TRBJ1-2,TRBV5-4,CASSTLGQGDYGYTF,TGTGCCAGCAGCACCTTGGGACAGGGGGACTATGGCTACACCTTC
TRBD1,-,TRBJ2-7,TRBV6-6,CASRWTGNSYEQYF,TGTGCCAGCAGGTGGACAGGGAACAGCTACGAGCAGTACTTC
-,-,TRBJ2-7,TRBV28,CASRGNLLRGSYEQYF,TGTGCCAGCAGGGGGAACTTATTGAGGGGCTCCTACGAGCAGTACTTC
-,once,TRBJ2-7,TRBV5-1,CASSSGTIESYEQYF,TGCGCCAGCAGCTCCGGGACAATTGAGTCCTACGAGCAGTACTTC
-,-,TRBJ1-1,TRBV7-3,CASSPDRGMNTEAFF,TGTGCCAGCAGCCCCGACCGGGGGATGAACACTGAAGCTTTCTTT
TRBD2,-,TRBJ2-3,TRBV5-1,CASSLELAGGPGDTQYF,TGCGCCAGCAGCTTGGAGTTAGCGGGAGGGCCCGGAGATACGCAGTATTTT
TRBD2,-,TRBJ2-5,TRBV9,CASSVGSGIETQYF,TGTGCCAGCAGCGTAGGAAGCGGGATAGAGACCCAGTACTTC
-,-,TRBJ1-1,TRBV6-1,CASSEAGIQYTEAFF,TGTGCCAGCAGTGAAGCGGGGATCCAATACACTGAAGCTTTCTTT
TRBD2,-,TRBJ2-1,TRBV6-1,CASSDLRGRINEQFF,TGTGCCAGCAGTGATCTACGCGGGAGAATCAATGAGCAGTTCTTC
-,few,TRBJ1-2,TRBV29-1,CSVDGIRGYTF,TGCAGCGTTGACGGTATACGGGGCTACACCTTC
-,-,TRBJ2-3,TRBV5-8,CASSLLITAVLTDTQYF,TGTGCCAGCAGCTTGCTAATTACAGCGGTACTCACAGATACGCAGTATTTT
-,few,TRBJ1-1,TRBV6-6,CASVTGLHTEAFF,TGTGCCAGCGTGACAGGATTACACACTGAAGCTTTCTTT
-,-,TRBJ1-5,TRBV6-1,CASATGNQPQHF,TGTGCCAGCGCGACAGGAAATCAGCCCCAGCATTTT